These T cell receptor beta chains were read from a single sample in a study of regulatory T cells in long-lasting Graves disease. TCRdb fed the multiplex PCR reads into MiXCR, producing one record per CDR3 protein. The repertoire holds approximately 300,000 distinct CDR3 sequences, with 18% as singletons. The sequencing used peripheral blood mononuclear cells (PBMCs), collected at new diagnosis, from a patient treated with antithyroid drugs. The source of these receptors is a female donor with Graves disease. Both conserved end residues are part of each CDR3. Fields, in order: clone size, D gene, J gene, V gene, CDR3 DNA, CDR3 protein. A D gene is named only where the DNA matches it firmly. Clone size appears in some rows only: once, few, many, or a class for an expanded clone.

size: many; D: .; J: TRBJ2-7; V: TRBV28; DNA: TGTGCCAGCAGTTTATCCGAGAGCTCCTACGAGCAGTACTTC; CDR3: CASSLSESSYEQYF
size: once; D: TRBD1; J: TRBJ2-7; V: TRBV11-2; DNA: TGTGCCAGCAGCTACGGGACAGGGATCGACGAGCAGTACTTC; CDR3: CASSYGTGIDEQYF
size: .; D: .; J: TRBJ1-1; V: TRBV5-1; DNA: TGCGCCAGCAGCTTGGCGGGACCCCAAAACACTGAAGCTTTCTTT; CDR3: CASSLAGPQNTEAFF
size: .; D: TRBD2; J: TRBJ2-7; V: TRBV6-9; DNA: TGTGCCAGCAGTTATCTAGCGGGAGAGGGTGAGCAGTACTTC; CDR3: CASSYLAGEGEQYF
size: few; D: .; J: TRBJ2-4; V: TRBV19; DNA: TGTGCCAGTAGTCCGGCCGGAGAGGGACGCAAAAACATTCAGTACTTC; CDR3: CASSPAGEGRKNIQYF
size: many; D: .; J: TRBJ2-1; V: TRBV11-3; DNA: TGTGCCAGCATGGTCGACAATGAGCAGTTCTTC; CDR3: CASMVDNEQFF
size: many; D: .; J: TRBJ2-7; V: TRBV2; DNA: TGTGCCCGCCGGTACGGGGTCGCGCTGGGCGAGCAGTACTTC; CDR3: CARRYGVALGEQYF
size: few; D: .; J: TRBJ1-5; V: TRBV4-1; DNA: TGCGCCAGCAGCCAAGGTGGGGGGCTGAATCAGCCCCAGCATTTT; CDR3: CASSQGGGLNQPQHF
size: many; D: .; J: TRBJ1-5; V: TRBV2; DNA: TGTGCCAGCCGAGCGGGACGGAACAATCAGCCCCAGCATTTT; CDR3: CASRAGRNNQPQHF
size: many; D: .; J: TRBJ2-7; V: TRBV20-1; DNA: TGCAGTGCTAAGTGGGGGCGCGAGCAGTACTTC; CDR3: CSAKWGREQYF
size: many; D: .; J: TRBJ2-7; V: TRBV19; DNA: TGTGCCAGTAGTCTCCGGGACACCTCCTACGAGCAGTACTTC; CDR3: CASSLRDTSYEQYF
size: many; D: TRBD1; J: TRBJ1-4; V: TRBV20-1; DNA: TGCAGTGCTGTCAGGGGGCGCGATGAAAAACTGTTTTTT; CDR3: CSAVRGRDEKLFF
size: many; D: .; J: TRBJ2-7; V: TRBV12-3/TRBV12-4; DNA: TGTGCCAGCAGTGAAGCGGGTGAGGCCTACGAGCAGTACTTC; CDR3: CASSEAGEAYEQYF
size: few; D: .; J: TRBJ1-5; V: TRBV20-1; DNA: TGCAGTGCTAGTGGAGGGTACAATCAGCCCCAGCATTTT; CDR3: CSASGGYNQPQHF
size: many; D: .; J: TRBJ2-3; V: TRBV11-2; DNA: TGTGCCAGCAGCTTATTGTCTGGCTTTTCGGCAGATACGCAGTATTTT; CDR3: CASSLLSGFSADTQYF
size: .; D: .; J: TRBJ2-7; V: TRBV16; DNA: TGTGCCAGCAGCCAAATATCGGACAAGGGGGTCGGGACTCCCTCCTACGAGCAGTACTTC; CDR3: CASSQISDKGVGTPSYEQYF
size: many; D: TRBD1; J: TRBJ1-1; V: TRBV28; DNA: TGTGCCAGCAGTGGCCCGGGACAGCTGAACACTGAAGCTTTCTTT; CDR3: CASSGPGQLNTEAFF
size: many; D: .; J: TRBJ2-2; V: TRBV20-1; DNA: TGCAGTGCTAGAGAGGCAGCGGCCCCTGGGGGGGAGCTGTTTTTT; CDR3: CSAREAAAPGGELFF
size: many; D: .; J: TRBJ2-7; V: TRBV19; DNA: TGTGCCAGTAGTATTTCCGACCTGGCGACAGACCCCTACGAGCAGTACTTC; CDR3: CASSISDLATDPYEQYF
size: many; D: .; J: TRBJ2-7; V: TRBV11-2; DNA: TGTGCCAGCAGCTCCGTTAGACTACGGCCCTACGAGCAGTACTTC; CDR3: CASSSVRLRPYEQYF
size: many; D: TRBD1; J: TRBJ2-7; V: TRBV28; DNA: TGTGCCAGCAGTGCTGCCGGGACAGGATCCCACGAGCAGTACTTC; CDR3: CASSAAGTGSHEQYF
size: many; D: TRBD2; J: TRBJ2-3; V: TRBV2; DNA: TGTGCCAGCAGTGAAGGTAGCGGGGTCAGCACAGATACGCAGTATTTT; CDR3: CASSEGSGVSTDTQYF
size: .; D: TRBD1; J: TRBJ2-7; V: TRBV19; DNA: TGTGCCAGTAGTTATCGACAGGGCTACCACGAGCAGTACTTC; CDR3: CASSYRQGYHEQYF
size: many; D: TRBD2; J: TRBJ2-5; V: TRBV12-3/TRBV12-4; DNA: TGTGCCAGCAGTCAGACTAGCGGGAGGCCGGAGACCCAGTACTTC; CDR3: CASSQTSGRPETQYF
size: many; D: .; J: TRBJ2-7; V: TRBV19; DNA: TGTGCCAGTAGTATTTTACAGGGTGGCGAGCAGTACTTC; CDR3: CASSILQGGEQYF
size: .; D: TRBD2; J: TRBJ2-1; V: TRBV5-1; DNA: TGCGCCAGCAGCATACCACATGGGACTAGCGGGAGGTCCTACAATGAGCAGTTCTTC; CDR3: CASSIPHGTSGRSYNEQFF
size: many; D: .; J: TRBJ1-1; V: TRBV12-3/TRBV12-4; DNA: TGTGCCAGCAGTTTTCAACCAGGGAGTGAAGCTTTCTTT; CDR3: CASSFQPGSEAFF
size: many; D: .; J: TRBJ2-7; V: TRBV2; DNA: TGTGCCAGCAGTTCAGCTTCATACGAGCAGTACTTC; CDR3: CASSSASYEQYF
size: .; D: .; J: TRBJ1-5; V: TRBV3-1; DNA: TGTGCCAGCACAAAGGGATTAAGCAATCAGCCCCAGCATTTT; CDR3: CASTKGLSNQPQHF
size: many; D: TRBD2; J: TRBJ2-7; V: TRBV2; DNA: TGTGCCAGCAGAAAGAGCACGGGAGGGTACGAGCAGTACTTC; CDR3: CASRKSTGGYEQYF
size: few; D: .; J: TRBJ2-7; V: TRBV12-3/TRBV12-4; DNA: TGTGCCAGCACCGAGGGGGGGGGACCCCACGAGCAGTACTTC; CDR3: CASTEGGGPHEQYF
size: .; D: .; J: TRBJ2-2; V: TRBV11-3; DNA: TGTGTCAGCAGCTTAGTCAAAAAGATTGGTACCGGGGAGCTGTTTTTT; CDR3: CVSSLVKKIGTGELFF
size: many; D: .; J: TRBJ2-2; V: TRBV19; DNA: TGTGCCAGCAAACGGACAGATGCGAACACCGGGGAGCTGTTTTTT; CDR3: CASKRTDANTGELFF
size: many; D: .; J: TRBJ2-3; V: TRBV28; DNA: TGTGCCAGCAGTTTACAGGGGACCCAACTCACAGATACGCAGTATTTT; CDR3: CASSLQGTQLTDTQYF
size: many; D: TRBD2; J: TRBJ2-3; V: TRBV7-9; DNA: TGTGCCAGCAGCTCGGGCGAGACTAGCGGCAACACAGATACGCAGTATTTT; CDR3: CASSSGETSGNTDTQYF
size: few; D: TRBD1; J: TRBJ1-1; V: TRBV7-9; DNA: TGTGCCAGCAGCTTAGCCGCATCGACAAGGGGGCGTACTGAAGCTTTCTTT; CDR3: CASSLAASTRGRTEAFF
size: few; D: .; J: TRBJ1-2; V: TRBV15; DNA: TGTGCCACCAACAGAGAGTACACAGCCTTAGGCTACACCTTC; CDR3: CATNREYTALGYTF
size: few; D: .; J: TRBJ1-2; V: TRBV2; DNA: TGTGCCAGCAGTGAGGAGTTGGGGCCACTCTACACCTTC; CDR3: CASSEELGPLYTF
size: many; D: TRBD2; J: TRBJ2-5; V: TRBV11-2; DNA: TGTGCCAGCAGCCGGGTGACTAGCGAGCAAGAGACCCAGTACTTC; CDR3: CASSRVTSEQETQYF
size: many; D: TRBD2; J: TRBJ2-7; V: TRBV12-3/TRBV12-4; DNA: TGTGCCAGCAGTCTGGCGGGAGTTACCTACGAGCAGTACTTC; CDR3: CASSLAGVTYEQYF
size: many; D: .; J: TRBJ1-2; V: TRBV28; DNA: TGTGCCAGCAGTTTAGCCTTGCGGACACCAGATAACTATGGCTACACCTTC; CDR3: CASSLALRTPDNYGYTF
size: .; D: .; J: TRBJ2-1; V: TRBV6-1; DNA: TGTGCCAGCAGTGAAAAGACTAGAGCCAATGAGCAGTTCTTC; CDR3: CASSEKTRANEQFF
size: few; D: .; J: TRBJ1-4; V: TRBV13; DNA: TGTGCCAGCAGCTCCCAGATGGGGAGCGCAACTAATGAAAAACTGTTTTTT; CDR3: CASSSQMGSATNEKLFF
size: many; D: .; J: TRBJ2-7; V: TRBV28; DNA: TGTGCCGTGCGTAGTCCCTACGAGCAGTACTTC; CDR3: CAVRSPYEQYF
size: many; D: TRBD2; J: TRBJ2-5; V: TRBV24-1; DNA: TGTGCCACCAGTGATTTGGCAGCGGGAGGCTCCCAAGAGACCCAGTACTTC; CDR3: CATSDLAAGGSQETQYF
size: many; D: .; J: TRBJ1-4; V: TRBV12-5; DNA: TGTGCTAGTGGCCCCTCCCTGGGGGAAAAACTGTTTTTT; CDR3: CASGPSLGEKLFF
size: few; D: .; J: TRBJ2-1; V: TRBV10-3; DNA: TGTGCCATCAGTGATAGTATGACGCAGAACTCCTACAATGAGCAGTTCTTC; CDR3: CAISDSMTQNSYNEQFF
size: .; D: TRBD1; J: TRBJ2-5; V: TRBV10-3; DNA: TGTGCCGCCGGGACAGGCCTCCAAGAGACCCAGTACTTC; CDR3: CAAGTGLQETQYF
size: .; D: .; J: TRBJ1-1; V: TRBV11-2; DNA: TGTGCCAGCAGCTTAGATCGGGACGCTGAAGCTTTCTTT; CDR3: CASSLDRDAEAFF
size: many; D: TRBD1; J: TRBJ2-7; V: TRBV7-9; DNA: TGTGCCAGCAGCTTAGCACGAGGGGGCGATAGTTCCTACGAGCAGTACTTC; CDR3: CASSLARGGDSSYEQYF
size: many; D: .; J: TRBJ2-1; V: TRBV27; DNA: TGTGCCAGCAGTTTAGAAGCCCGGGTCTACAATGAGCAGTTCTTT; CDR3: CASSLEARVYNEQFF
size: few; D: .; J: TRBJ2-5; V: TRBV19; DNA: TGTGCCAGTAGTATGAGTCAGGGCTTAGAGACCCAGTACTTC; CDR3: CASSMSQGLETQYF
size: .; D: TRBD2; J: TRBJ2-2; V: TRBV6-4; DNA: TGTGCCAGCAGTCCCGGGACTAGCGACACCGGGGAGCTGTTTTTT; CDR3: CASSPGTSDTGELFF